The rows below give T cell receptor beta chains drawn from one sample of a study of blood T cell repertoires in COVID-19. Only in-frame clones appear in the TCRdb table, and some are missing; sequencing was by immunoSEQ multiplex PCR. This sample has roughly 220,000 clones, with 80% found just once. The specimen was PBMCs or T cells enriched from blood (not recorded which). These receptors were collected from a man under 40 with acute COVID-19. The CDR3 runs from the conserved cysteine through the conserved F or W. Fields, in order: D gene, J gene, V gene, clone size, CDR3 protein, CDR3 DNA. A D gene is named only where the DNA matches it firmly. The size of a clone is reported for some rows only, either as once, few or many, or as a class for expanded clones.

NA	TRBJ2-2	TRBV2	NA	CASSLHPGTGELFF	TGTGCCAGCAGCCTCCACCCAGGCACCGGGGAGCTGTTTTTT
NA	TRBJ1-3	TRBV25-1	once	CATGGNTIYF	TGTGCCACGGGGGGAAACACCATATATTTT
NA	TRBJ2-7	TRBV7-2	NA	CASSPGSFSTRDEQYF	TGTGCCAGCAGCCCGGGTTCCTTTTCGACTCGAGACGAGCAGTACTTC
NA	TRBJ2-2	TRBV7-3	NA	CASSLVGQYTGELFF	TGTGCCAGCAGCTTAGTGGGACAATACACCGGGGAGCTGTTTTTT
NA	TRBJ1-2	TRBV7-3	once	CASSLRIRAAGVVEGYTF	TGTGCCAGCAGCTTACGGATCCGGGCCGCGGGGGTTGTCGAAGGCTACACCTTC
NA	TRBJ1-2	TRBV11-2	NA	CASSLNTGNNYGYTF	TGTGCCAGCAGCTTAAATACAGGGAATAACTATGGCTACACCTTC
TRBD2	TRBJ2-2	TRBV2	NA	CASSGAGGLSGELFF	TGTGCCAGCAGTGGAGCGGGGGGACTCTCCGGGGAGCTGTTTTTT
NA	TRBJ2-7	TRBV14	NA	CASSLQGNRYEQYF	TGTGCCAGCAGCCTACAGGGAAATCGCTACGAGCAGTACTTC
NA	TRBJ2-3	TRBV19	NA	CASSPSSGYTTDTQYF	TGTGCCAGTAGTCCGTCCAGCGGCTACACCACAGATACGCAGTATTTT
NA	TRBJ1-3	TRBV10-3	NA	CASGTGGNTIYF	TGTGCCAGCGGGACGGGTGGAAACACCATATATTTT